This T cell receptor (beta chain) was sequenced during a study of T cell repertoires in cytomegalovirus infection. TCRdb reanalysed the reads using MiXCR and keeps one entry per CDR3 protein. This sample has 310,000 or so distinct CDR3 sequences; around a quarter occur once, and the top ten carry roughly 15%. V lost 3 bases to trimming and J lost 2 bases; unmatched junction nucleotides: 18. The germline V gene has CDR1 PRHDT and CDR2 FYEKMQ (reference sequence). CDR3 size: 19 residues. To note about this clonotype: As yet, its antigen is unknown.

The TCR sequence derives from a human donor in good health (CMV status not recorded). Some clones in this sample may be carry-over from other donors' samples. The chain has TRBV13 and TRBJ1-2; 7 bases are shared with TRBD1. Sequencing used cultured PBMCs, obtained from culture after CMV antigen stimulation. Here the CDR3 DNA reads TGTGCCAGCAGCTTTCAGAGACTCGACAGGGTATTTCCCAACTATGGCTACACCTTC. The encoded protein is CASSFQRLDRVFPNYGYTF.